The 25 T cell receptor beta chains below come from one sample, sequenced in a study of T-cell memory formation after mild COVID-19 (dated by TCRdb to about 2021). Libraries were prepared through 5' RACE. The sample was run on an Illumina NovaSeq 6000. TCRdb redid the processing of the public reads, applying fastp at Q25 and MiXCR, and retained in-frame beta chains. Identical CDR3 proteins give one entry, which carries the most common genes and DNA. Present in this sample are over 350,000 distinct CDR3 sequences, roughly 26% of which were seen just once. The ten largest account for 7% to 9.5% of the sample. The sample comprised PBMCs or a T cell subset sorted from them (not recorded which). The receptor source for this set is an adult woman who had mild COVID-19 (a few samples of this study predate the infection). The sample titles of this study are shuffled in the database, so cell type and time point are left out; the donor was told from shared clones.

CDR3 nucleotides: TGTGCCAGCAGTGTGACAGGACATCAGCCCCAGCATTTT. Amino acid sequence: CASSVTGHQPQHF. The chain joins TRBV12-3 or TRBV12-4 to TRBJ1-5; TRBD1 is a possible D gene (6 bases). The CDR3 covers 13 residues. V was clipped by 5 bases and J by 5 bases, with 10 bases between them.

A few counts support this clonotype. The CDR3 DNA follows: TGCGCCAGCAGCTGGAATGGCTTAGAAAAACTGTTTTTT. As protein: CASSWNGLEKLFF. The genes are TRBV5-1 and TRBJ1-4, with no clear D. This CDR3 comprises 13 residues. CDR1 is SGHRS and CDR2 is YFSETQ in the germline V gene. The V gene lost 3 bases and the J gene lost 8 bases, with 11 bases spanning the gap.

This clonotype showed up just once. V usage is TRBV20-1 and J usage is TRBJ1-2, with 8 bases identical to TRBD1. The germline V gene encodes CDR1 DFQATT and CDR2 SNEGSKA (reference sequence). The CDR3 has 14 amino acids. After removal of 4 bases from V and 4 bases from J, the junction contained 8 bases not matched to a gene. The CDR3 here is CSAIVDRVGYGYTF. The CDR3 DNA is TGCAGTGCTATAGTGGACAGGGTCGGCTATGGCTACACCTTC.

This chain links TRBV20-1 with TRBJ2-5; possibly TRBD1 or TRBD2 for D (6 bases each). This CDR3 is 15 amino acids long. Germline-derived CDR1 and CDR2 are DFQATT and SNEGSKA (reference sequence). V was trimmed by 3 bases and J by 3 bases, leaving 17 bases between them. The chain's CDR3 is CSASVPGAQKETQYF. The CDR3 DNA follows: TGCAGTGCTAGTGTACCGGGGGCCCAGAAAGAGACCCAGTACTTC.

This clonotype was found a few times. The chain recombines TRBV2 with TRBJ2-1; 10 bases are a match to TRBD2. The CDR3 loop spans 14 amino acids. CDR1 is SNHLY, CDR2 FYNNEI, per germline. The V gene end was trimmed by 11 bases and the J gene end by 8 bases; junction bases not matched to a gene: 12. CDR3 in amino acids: CAGWVAGGSDEQFF. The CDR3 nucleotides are TGTGCCGGCTGGGTAGCGGGGGGCTCGGATGAGCAGTTCTTC.

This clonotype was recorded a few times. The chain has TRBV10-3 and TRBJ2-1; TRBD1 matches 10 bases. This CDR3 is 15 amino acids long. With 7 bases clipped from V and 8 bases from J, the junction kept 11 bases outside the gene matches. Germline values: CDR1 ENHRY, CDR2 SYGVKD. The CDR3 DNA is TGTGCCATCAATAAAAGGACAGGGGGTATCCATGAGCAGTTCTTC. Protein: CAINKRTGGIHEQFF.

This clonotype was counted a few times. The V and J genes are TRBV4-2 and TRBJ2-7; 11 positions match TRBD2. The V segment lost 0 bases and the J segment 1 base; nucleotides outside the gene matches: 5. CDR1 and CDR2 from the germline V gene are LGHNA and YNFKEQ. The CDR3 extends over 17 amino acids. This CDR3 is CASSQDLAGGRSYEQYF. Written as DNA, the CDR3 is TGTGCCAGCAGCCAAGATCTAGCGGGAGGTCGTTCCTACGAGCAGTACTTC.

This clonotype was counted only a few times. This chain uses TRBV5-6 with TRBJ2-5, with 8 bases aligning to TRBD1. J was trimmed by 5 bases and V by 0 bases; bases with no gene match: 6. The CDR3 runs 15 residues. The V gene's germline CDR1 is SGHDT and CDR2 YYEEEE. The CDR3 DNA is TGTGCCAGCAGCTTGGCGGACAGGGTGGGGGAGACCCAGTACTTC. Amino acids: CASSLADRVGETQYF. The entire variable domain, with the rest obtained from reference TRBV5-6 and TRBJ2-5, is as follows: DAGVTQSPTHLIKTRGQQVTLRCSPKSGHDTVSWYQQALGQGPQFIFQYYEEEERQRGNFPDRFSGHQFPNYSSELNVNALLLGDSALYLCASSLADRVGETQYFGPGTRLLVL.

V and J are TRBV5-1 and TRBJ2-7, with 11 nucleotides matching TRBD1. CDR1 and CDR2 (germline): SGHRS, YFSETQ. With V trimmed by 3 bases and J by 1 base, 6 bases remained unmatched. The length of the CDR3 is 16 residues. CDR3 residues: CASSWKGQGGSYEQYF. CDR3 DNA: TGCGCCAGCAGCTGGAAGGGACAGGGGGGATCCTACGAGCAGTACTTC.

CDR3 sequence: CSARGDRAGTEAFF. DNA of the CDR3: TGCAGTGCTAGAGGAGACAGGGCTGGGACTGAAGCTTTCTTT. The V call is TRBV20-1, the J call TRBJ1-1, with 7 bases matching TRBD1. The V gene's germline CDR1 is DFQATT and CDR2 SNEGSKA (reference sequence). Unmatched junction bases numbered 7, after V lost 1 base and J lost 5 bases. This CDR3 spans 14 amino acids.

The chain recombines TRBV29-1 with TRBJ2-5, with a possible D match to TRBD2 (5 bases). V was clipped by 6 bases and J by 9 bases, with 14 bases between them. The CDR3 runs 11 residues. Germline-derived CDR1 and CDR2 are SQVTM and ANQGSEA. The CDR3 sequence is CSVATEGAQYF. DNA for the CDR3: TGCAGCGTCGCCACAGAGGGAGCCCAGTACTTC.

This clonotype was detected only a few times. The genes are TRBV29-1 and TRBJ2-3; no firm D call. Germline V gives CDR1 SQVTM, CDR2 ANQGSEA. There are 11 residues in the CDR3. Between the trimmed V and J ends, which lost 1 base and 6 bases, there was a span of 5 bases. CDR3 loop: CSVEGWDTQYF. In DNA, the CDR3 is TGCAGCGTTGAAGGGTGGGATACGCAGTATTTT.

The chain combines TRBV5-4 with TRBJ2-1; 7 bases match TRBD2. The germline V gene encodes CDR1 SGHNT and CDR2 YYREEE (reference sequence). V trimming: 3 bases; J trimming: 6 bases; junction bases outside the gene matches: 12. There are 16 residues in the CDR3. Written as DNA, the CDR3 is TGTGCCAGCAGCTGGGAGGGCAGCGGTCCTGGCAATGAGCAGTTCTTC. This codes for CASSWEGSGPGNEQFF. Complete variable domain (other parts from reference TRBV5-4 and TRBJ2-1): ETGVTQSPTHLIKTRGQQVTLRCSSQSGHNTVSWYQQALGQGPQFIFQYYREEENGRGNFPPRFSGLQFPNYSSELNVNALELDDSALYLCASSWEGSGPGNEQFFGPGTRLTVL.

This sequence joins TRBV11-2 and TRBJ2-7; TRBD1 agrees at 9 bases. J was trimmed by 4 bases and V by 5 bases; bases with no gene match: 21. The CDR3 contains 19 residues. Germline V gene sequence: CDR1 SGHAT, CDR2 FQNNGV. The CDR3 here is CASSPISRDRDGGRYEQYF. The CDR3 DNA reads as TGTGCCAGCAGCCCGATATCCCGGGACAGGGATGGAGGTCGGTACGAGCAGTACTTC.

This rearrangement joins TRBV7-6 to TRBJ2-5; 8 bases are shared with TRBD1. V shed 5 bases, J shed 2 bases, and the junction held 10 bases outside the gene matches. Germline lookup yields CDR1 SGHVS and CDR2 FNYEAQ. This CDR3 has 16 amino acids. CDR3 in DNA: TGTGCCAGCAGCCACGGACAGGGCCAGCCACAAGAGACCCAGTACTTC. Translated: CASSHGQGQPQETQYF. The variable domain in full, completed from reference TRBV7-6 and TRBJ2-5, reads GAGVSQSPRYKVTKRGQDVALRCDPISGHVSLYWYRQALGQGPEFLTYFNYEAQQDKSGLPNDRFSAERPEGSISTLTIQRTEQRDSAMYRCASSHGQGQPQETQYFGPGTRLLVL.

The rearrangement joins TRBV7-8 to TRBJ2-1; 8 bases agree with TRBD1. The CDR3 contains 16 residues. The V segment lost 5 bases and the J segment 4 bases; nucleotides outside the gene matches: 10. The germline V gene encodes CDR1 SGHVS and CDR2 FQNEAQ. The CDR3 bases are TGTGCCAGCAGCCCCGTTCAGGGGGCGACGTACAATGAGCAGTTCTTC. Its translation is CASSPVQGATYNEQFF.

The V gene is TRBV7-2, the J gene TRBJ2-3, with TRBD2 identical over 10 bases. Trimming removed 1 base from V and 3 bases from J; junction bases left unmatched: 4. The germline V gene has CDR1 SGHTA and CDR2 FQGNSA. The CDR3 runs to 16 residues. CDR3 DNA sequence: TGTGCCAGCAGCTTAGTCTTAGCGGGAGGAACAGATACGCAGTATTTT. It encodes CASSLVLAGGTDTQYF.

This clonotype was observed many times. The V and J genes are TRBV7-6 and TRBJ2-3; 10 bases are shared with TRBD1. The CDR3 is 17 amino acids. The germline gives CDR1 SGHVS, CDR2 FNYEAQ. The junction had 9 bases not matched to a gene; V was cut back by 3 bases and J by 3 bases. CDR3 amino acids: CASSLGQGTWRTDTQYF. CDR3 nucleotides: TGTGCCAGCAGCTTGGGACAGGGGACTTGGAGAACAGATACGCAGTATTTT.

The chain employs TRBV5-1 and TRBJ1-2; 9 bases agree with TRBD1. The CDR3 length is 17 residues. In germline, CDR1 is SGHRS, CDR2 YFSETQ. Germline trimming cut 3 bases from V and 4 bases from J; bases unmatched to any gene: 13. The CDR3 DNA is TGCGCCAGCAGCTCCTCCCCCCCGTCGGGACAGGGCTATGGCTACACCTTC. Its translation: CASSSSPPSGQGYGYTF.

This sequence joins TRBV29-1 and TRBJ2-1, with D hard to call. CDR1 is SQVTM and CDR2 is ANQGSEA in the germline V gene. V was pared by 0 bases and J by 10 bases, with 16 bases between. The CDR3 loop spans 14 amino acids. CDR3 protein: CSVEEEHPLGEQFF. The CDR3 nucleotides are TGCAGCGTTGAAGAGGAGCACCCCTTAGGAGAGCAGTTCTTC.

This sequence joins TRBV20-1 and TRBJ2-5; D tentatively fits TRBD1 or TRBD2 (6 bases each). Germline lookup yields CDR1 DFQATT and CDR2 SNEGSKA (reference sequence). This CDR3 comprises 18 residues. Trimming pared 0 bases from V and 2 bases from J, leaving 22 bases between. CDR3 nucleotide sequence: TGCAGTGCTAGAGATCATTCTGGGGGGCTAAAGGAACAAGAGACCCAGTACTTC. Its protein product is CSARDHSGGLKEQETQYF.

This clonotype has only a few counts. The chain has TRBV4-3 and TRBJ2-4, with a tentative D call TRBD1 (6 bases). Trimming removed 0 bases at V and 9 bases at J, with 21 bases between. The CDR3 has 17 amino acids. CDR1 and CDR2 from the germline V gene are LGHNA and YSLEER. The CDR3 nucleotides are TGCGCCAGCAGCCAAGAAGTCGGTCAGGGGTTTAGTTCCATTCAGTACTTC. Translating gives CASSQEVGQGFSSIQYF.

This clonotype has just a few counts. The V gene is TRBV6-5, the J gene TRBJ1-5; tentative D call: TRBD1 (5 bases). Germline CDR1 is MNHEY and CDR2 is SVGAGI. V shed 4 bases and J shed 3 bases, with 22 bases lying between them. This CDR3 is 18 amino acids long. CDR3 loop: CASSSLPPRGGNNQPQHF. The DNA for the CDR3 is TGTGCCAGCAGTTCTCTACCCCCCCGGGGCGGGAACAATCAGCCCCAGCATTTT.

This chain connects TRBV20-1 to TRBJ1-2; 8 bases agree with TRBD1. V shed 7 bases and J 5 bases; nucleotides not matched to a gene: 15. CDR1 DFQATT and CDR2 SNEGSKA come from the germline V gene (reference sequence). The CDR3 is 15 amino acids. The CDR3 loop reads CSGLECQGAEYGYTF. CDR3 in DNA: TGCAGTGGACTGGAATGCCAGGGGGCCGAATATGGCTACACCTTC.

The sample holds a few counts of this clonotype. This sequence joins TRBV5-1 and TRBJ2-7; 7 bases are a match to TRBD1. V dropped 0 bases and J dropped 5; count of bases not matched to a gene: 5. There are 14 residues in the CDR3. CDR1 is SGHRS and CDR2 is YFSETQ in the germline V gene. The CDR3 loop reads CASSLGGGLNEQYF. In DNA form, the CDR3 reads TGCGCCAGCAGCTTGGGAGGGGGCCTAAACGAGCAGTACTTC.